This T cell receptor (beta chain) was sequenced during a study of cytomegalovirus exposure and HLA in healthy donors. About the study: Early released data comprised around 80 million unique TCRs from HLA-typed donors. Among the approximately 400 genotyped donors, 70% to 90% were placed in the Caucasian-associated ancestry cluster.

Regarding the study as a whole: The only immune exposure information that was available was CMV serostatus. The study listed roughly 160 cytomegalovirus-associated TCR beta chains.

About this clone itself: As yet, its antigen is unknown.

Primers included in the PCR were 60 Vbeta and 13 Jbeta primers. Measured with immunoSEQ multiplex PCR; TCRdb has only the in-frame clones, and not every one. Here the sample spans about 130,000 clones, approximately 80% being singletons. The sample comprised PBMCs. The clonotype was recovered from a male donor in good health and CMV-seronegative.

The CDR3 nucleotides read TGTGCCAGCAGTGAAGTCCCCGGGAGACTAGCGTCCTCTAGCACAGATACGCAGTATTTT. It codes for CASSEVPGRLASSSTDTQYF. This chain uses TRBV2 with TRBJ2-3; 8 nucleotides align to TRBD2. Trimming at V came to 1 base and at J to 0 bases, leaving 15 bases not matched to a gene. The length of the CDR3 is 20 residues. Germline V CDR1 and CDR2: SNHLY, FYNNEI.